What follows are 13 T cell receptor beta chains derived from one specimen sequenced in a study of blood T cells in healthy people across ages. With a J-beta primer mix and a sample-barcoded 5' primer, a second PCR ran about 6 to 11 cycles. From the 5' RACE reads, TCRdb called clonotypes with MiXCR, one entry per CDR3 protein. The sample records more than 800,000 distinct CDR3 sequences, around 28% being singletons. Sequences were obtained from blood. Receptors were obtained from a woman older than 75 in good health.

There are many counts of this clonotype. The rearrangement links TRBV20-1 to TRBJ2-1, with TRBD2 identical over 14 bases. This CDR3 spans 14 amino acids. The junction had 5 bases not matched to a gene; V was cut back by 5 bases and J by 8 bases. CDR1 is DFQATT, CDR2 SNEGSKA, per germline (reference sequence). The CDR3 DNA sequence: TGCAGTGCTCGACTAGCGGGGGGGCCTGATGAGCAGTTCTTC. The encoded protein is CSARLAGGPDEQFF.

This clonotype was seen a few times. One end of the junction fails to match germline, which may point to a read error. The rearrangement joins TRBV12-3 or TRBV12-4 to TRBJ2-1; 11 bases are shared with TRBD2. The CDR3 runs 17 residues. The CDR3 protein is CASSWGTSGSFYNEQFF. Written as DNA, the CDR3 is TGTGCCAGTAGTTGGGGGACTAGCGGATCCTTCTACAATGAGCAGTTCTTC.

This clonotype was detected a few times. The genes are TRBV14 and TRBJ1-3; D is undetermined. Germline loops: CDR1 SGHDN, CDR2 FVKESK. The germline V and J ends were trimmed by 4 bases and 2 bases, with 12 bases remaining between them. The length of the CDR3 is 15 residues. CDR3 residues: CASSPPQVAGNTIYF. CDR3 in DNA: TGTGCCAGCAGCCCACCCCAGGTAGCTGGAAACACCATATATTTT.

This clonotype was counted only a few times. This chain connects TRBV30 to TRBJ2-7, with 13 positions matching TRBD2. Germline loops: CDR1 GTSNPN, CDR2 SVGIG (reference sequence). The CDR3 extends over 17 amino acids. With 3 bases clipped from V and 5 bases from J, the junction kept 13 bases outside the gene matches. The CDR3 region is CAWSPTRTSGGVNEQYF. The CDR3 nucleotides read TGTGCCTGGAGCCCTACCCGGACTAGCGGGGGTGTTAACGAGCAGTACTTC. The full variable domain, completed using reference TRBV30 and TRBJ2-7, is SQTIHQWPATLVQPVGSPLSLECTVEGTSNPNLYWYRQAAGRGLQLLFYSVGIGQISSEVPQNLSASRPQDRQFILSSKKLLLSDSGFYLCAWSPTRTSGGVNEQYFGPGTRLTVT.

This clonotype was observed at least ten times. J is TRBJ1-2 and V is TRBV25-1; D gene uncertain. Trimming left V 3 bases short and J 6 bases short, with 11 bases between. Germline V lookup: CDR1 MGHDK, CDR2 SYGVNS. The CDR3 has 13 amino acids. For the CDR3, the DNA is TGTGCCAGCAGTGACATCTCCCAAAATGGCTACACCTTC. Translated: CASSDISQNGYTF.

Regarding this clonotype: This could be a read error, since a much larger clone is one nucleotide away. The chain uses TRBV7-9 and TRBJ2-3; D possibly corresponds to TRBD1 (7 bases). The CDR3 is made up of 13 amino acids. The germline gives CDR1 SEHNR, CDR2 FQNEAQ (reference sequence). The CDR3 DNA reads as TGTGCCGGCAGGGGGGATGATACAGATACGCAGTATTTT. Translation gives CAGRGDDTDTQYF.

Many counts were recorded for this clonotype. J is TRBJ2-7 and V is TRBV6-2 or TRBV6-3; D is undetermined. Trimming stripped 6 bases from V and 1 base from J, with 13 bases between. The CDR3 is 14 amino acids. Germline assignment: CDR1 MNHEY and CDR2 SVGEGT. The CDR3 nucleotides read TGTGCCAGCAGCCAATACAGCGAATCCTACGAGCAGTACTTC. It yields the protein CASSQYSESYEQYF.

This clonotype appeared many times. V gene TRBV12-3 or TRBV12-4 combines with J gene TRBJ2-7; D gene uncertain. The CDR3 contains 14 residues. V gave up 3 bases and J gave up 1 base, with 10 bases separating them. In DNA, the CDR3 is TGTGCCAGCAGTTTCCCCGACGGATCCTACGAGCAGTACTTC. Amino acids: CASSFPDGSYEQYF.

This clonotype appeared many times. This may stem from a read error, because a much larger clone lies one nucleotide away. The genes are TRBV7-2 and TRBJ2-5, with 8 bases fitting TRBD2. The ends lost 1 base at V and 11 bases at J; junction bases unmatched: 12. The CDR3 runs 15 residues. CDR1 SGHTA and CDR2 FQGNSA come from the germline V gene. This CDR3 is CASSLGTGGHNEQYF. The DNA for the CDR3 is TGTGCCAGCAGCTTAGGGACGGGGGGGCACAATGAGCAGTACTTC. Combining the CDR3 with reference TRBV7-2 and TRBJ2-5 gives the whole variable domain GAGVSQSPSNKVTEKGKDVELRCDPISGHTALYWYRQSLGQGLEFLIYFQGNSAPDKSGLPSDRFSAERTGGSVSTLTIQRTQQEDSAVYLCASSLGTGGHNEQYFGPGTRLLVL.

V usage is TRBV2 and J usage is TRBJ2-1, with 8 positions matching TRBD2. This CDR3 contains 16 residues. Germline V lookup: CDR1 SNHLY, CDR2 FYNNEI. V was clipped by 0 bases and J by 9 bases; unmatched bases: 10. CDR3 residues: CASSEAFAGGLSEQFF. CDR3 coding DNA: TGTGCCAGCAGTGAAGCTTTCGCGGGGGGACTCAGTGAGCAGTTCTTC.

In the case of this clonotype: It may be a read error: a sequence one base away is much more abundant. The V and J genes are TRBV4-3 and TRBJ2-1; D is possibly TRBD2 (6 bases). Germline V gene lookup returns CDR1 LGHNA and CDR2 YSLEER. The V end lost 3 bases, the J end lost 7 bases, and 13 bases lay between the germline ends. CDR3 length: 14 residues. The CDR3 is CASSQCWAGNEQFF. The CDR3 nucleotides read TGCGCCAGCAGCCAGTGCTGGGCGGGGAATGAGCAGTTCTTC.

This chain links TRBV20-1 with TRBJ2-3; D unresolved. CDR3 size: 14 residues. The germline V gene has CDR1 DFQATT and CDR2 SNEGSKA (reference sequence). Trimming removed 6 bases from V and 6 bases from J, with 19 bases in between. The CDR3 sequence is CSAPPRWRADTQYF. The CDR3 DNA reads as TGCAGTGCCCCACCCAGATGGAGAGCCGATACGCAGTATTTT.

This clonotype occurred many times. The chain employs TRBV7-9 and TRBJ1-4; 7 nucleotides line up with TRBD1. V was pared by 6 bases and J by 6 bases, with 4 bases of the junction left unmatched. Germline CDR1 is SEHNR and CDR2 is FQNEAQ (reference sequence). CDR3 size: 13 residues. This CDR3 reads CASRIQGDEKLFF. Here the CDR3 DNA reads TGTGCCAGCAGAATCCAGGGGGATGAAAAACTGTTTTTT.